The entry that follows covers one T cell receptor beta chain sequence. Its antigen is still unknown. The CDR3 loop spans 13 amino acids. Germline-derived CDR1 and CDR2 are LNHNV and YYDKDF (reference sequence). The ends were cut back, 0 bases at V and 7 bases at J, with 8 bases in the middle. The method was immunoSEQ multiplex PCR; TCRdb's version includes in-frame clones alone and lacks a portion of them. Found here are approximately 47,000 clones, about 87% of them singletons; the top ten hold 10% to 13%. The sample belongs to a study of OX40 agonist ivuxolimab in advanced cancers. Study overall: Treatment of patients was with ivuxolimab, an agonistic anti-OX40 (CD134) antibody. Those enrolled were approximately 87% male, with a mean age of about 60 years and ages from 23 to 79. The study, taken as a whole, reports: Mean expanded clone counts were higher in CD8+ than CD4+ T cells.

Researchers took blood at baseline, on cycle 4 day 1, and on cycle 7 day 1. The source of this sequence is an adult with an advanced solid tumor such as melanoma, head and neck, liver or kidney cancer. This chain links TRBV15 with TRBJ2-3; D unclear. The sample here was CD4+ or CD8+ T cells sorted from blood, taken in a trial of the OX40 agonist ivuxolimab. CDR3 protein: CATSRDSPHTQYF. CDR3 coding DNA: TGTGCCACCAGCAGAGATTCCCCGCATACGCAGTATTTT.